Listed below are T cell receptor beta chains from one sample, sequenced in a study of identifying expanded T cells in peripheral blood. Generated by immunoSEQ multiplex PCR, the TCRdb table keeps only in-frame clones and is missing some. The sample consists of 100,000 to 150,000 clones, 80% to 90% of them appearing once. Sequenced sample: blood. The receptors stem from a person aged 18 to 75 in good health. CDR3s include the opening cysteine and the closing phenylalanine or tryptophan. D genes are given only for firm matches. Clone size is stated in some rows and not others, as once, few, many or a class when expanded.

CDR3 DNA: TGTGCCAGCTCTTGGATGCAGGACAGACGAAACTATGGCTACACCTTC
CDR3 protein: CASSWMQDRRNYGYTF
J gene: TRBJ1-2
V gene: TRBV7-9
clone size: once
D gene: .

CDR3 DNA: TGCGCCAGCAGCAGGACAGGGACCAACACTGAAGCTTTCTTT
CDR3 protein: CASSRTGTNTEAFF
J gene: TRBJ1-1
V gene: TRBV5-1
clone size: .
D gene: TRBD1

CDR3 DNA: TGTGCCAGCAGTACCCCTAGCGGGAGGATCTACGAGCAGTACTTC
CDR3 protein: CASSTPSGRIYEQYF
J gene: TRBJ2-7
V gene: TRBV28
clone size: .
D gene: TRBD2

CDR3 DNA: TGTGCCAGCAGCTCTTTGGTGCGGGGGACCGGGGAGCTGTTTTTT
CDR3 protein: CASSSLVRGTGELFF
J gene: TRBJ2-2
V gene: TRBV2
clone size: .
D gene: TRBD2

CDR3 DNA: TGTGCCAGCAGTTACACGGACGGGTTCGTCTCCGGGGAGCTGTTTTTT
CDR3 protein: CASSYTDGFVSGELFF
J gene: TRBJ2-2
V gene: TRBV6-5
clone size: .
D gene: .

CDR3 DNA: TGTGCCAGCAGCTCCCCGTCGGGGATCTTAGGTGAGCAGTTCTTC
CDR3 protein: CASSSPSGILGEQFF
J gene: TRBJ2-1
V gene: TRBV7-3
clone size: .
D gene: .

CDR3 DNA: TGTGCCAGCTCGCTGACAGGGCTGAACACTGAAGCTTTCTTT
CDR3 protein: CASSLTGLNTEAFF
J gene: TRBJ1-1
V gene: TRBV18
clone size: .
D gene: TRBD1

CDR3 DNA: TGTGCCAGCAGTTTGGGGGCCGGAAGTCCTCGAGAGCTGTTTTTT
CDR3 protein: CASSLGAGSPRELFF
J gene: TRBJ2-2
V gene: TRBV28
clone size: .
D gene: .

CDR3 DNA: TGTGCCAGCAGTCCACTCGATGAGCAGTTCTTC
CDR3 protein: CASSPLDEQFF
J gene: TRBJ2-1
V gene: TRBV2
clone size: .
D gene: .

CDR3 DNA: TGTGCCAGCAGCGAGGCGGGGGGTATACCGAACACCGGGGAGCTGTTTTTT
CDR3 protein: CASSEAGGIPNTGELFF
J gene: TRBJ2-2
V gene: TRBV2
clone size: .
D gene: TRBD2

CDR3 DNA: TGTGCCAGTAGCACAACGTCGACAGGGGGAGGCGGCTACACCTTC
CDR3 protein: CASSTTSTGGGGYTF
J gene: TRBJ1-2
V gene: TRBV19
clone size: .
D gene: TRBD1

CDR3 DNA: TGTGCCAGCAGCCGTGGTAGGCTGAACACCGGGGAGCTGTTTTTT
CDR3 protein: CASSRGRLNTGELFF
J gene: TRBJ2-2
V gene: TRBV4-2
clone size: .
D gene: .

CDR3 DNA: TGCGCCAGCAGCTTGGTCGGGCTGAACACTGAAGCTTTCTTT
CDR3 protein: CASSLVGLNTEAFF
J gene: TRBJ1-1
V gene: TRBV5-1
clone size: few
D gene: .

CDR3 DNA: TGTGCCAGCAGTCCGGACAATATGAACACTGAAGCTTTCTTT
CDR3 protein: CASSPDNMNTEAFF
J gene: TRBJ1-1
V gene: TRBV27
clone size: .
D gene: .

CDR3 DNA: TGTGCCTGGAGCCAGACTAATTCACCCCTCCACTTT
CDR3 protein: CAWSQTNSPLHF
J gene: TRBJ1-6
V gene: TRBV30
clone size: .
D gene: .

CDR3 DNA: TGTGCCAGCAGGATTACAGGGGACACTGAAGCTTTCTTT
CDR3 protein: CASRITGDTEAFF
J gene: TRBJ1-1
V gene: TRBV7-9
clone size: .
D gene: TRBD1

CDR3 DNA: TGCAGCGTTGCGGGACCAGAGAATGAGCAGTTCTTC
CDR3 protein: CSVAGPENEQFF
J gene: TRBJ2-1
V gene: TRBV29-1
clone size: .
D gene: .

CDR3 DNA: TGTGCCAGCAGTTTTAGAGGGGCCTATGGCTACACCTTC
CDR3 protein: CASSFRGAYGYTF
J gene: TRBJ1-2
V gene: TRBV27
clone size: once
D gene: .

CDR3 DNA: TGTGCCAGCAGCCTAGGACTAGCGGCATACGAGCAGTACTTC
CDR3 protein: CASSLGLAAYEQYF
J gene: TRBJ2-7
V gene: TRBV7-9
clone size: .
D gene: TRBD2

CDR3 DNA: TGTGCCAGCAGCGGACAGGGGGACGTAGCTTTCTTT
CDR3 protein: CASSGQGDVAFF
J gene: TRBJ1-1
V gene: TRBV2
clone size: .
D gene: TRBD1

CDR3 DNA: TGTGCCAGTAACAAAATAACAGGGGGCTACAATGAGCAGTTCTTC
CDR3 protein: CASNKITGGYNEQFF
J gene: TRBJ2-1
V gene: TRBV19
clone size: once
D gene: TRBD1

CDR3 DNA: TGCGCCAGCAGCCAAGAAGGACAGGGAGCAAACACCATATATTTT
CDR3 protein: CASSQEGQGANTIYF
J gene: TRBJ1-3
V gene: TRBV4-3
clone size: .
D gene: TRBD1

CDR3 DNA: TGCGCCAGCAGCTTGGGACAGGGAGGGAATCAGCCCCAGCATTTT
CDR3 protein: CASSLGQGGNQPQHF
J gene: TRBJ1-5
V gene: TRBV5-1
clone size: .
D gene: TRBD1

CDR3 DNA: TGTGCCAGCAGCCGAGCGGGACAGGGGGCAAATGAGCAGTACTTC
CDR3 protein: CASSRAGQGANEQYF
J gene: TRBJ2-7
V gene: TRBV11-2
clone size: .
D gene: TRBD1

CDR3 DNA: TGTGCCAGCAGCCAAGTACTCGGGGGGAACTATGGCTACACCTTC
CDR3 protein: CASSQVLGGNYGYTF
J gene: TRBJ1-2
V gene: TRBV4-2
clone size: once
D gene: .

CDR3 DNA: TGTGCCAGTAGTATATCTGACACTGAAGCTTTCTTT
CDR3 protein: CASSISDTEAFF
J gene: TRBJ1-1
V gene: TRBV19
clone size: few
D gene: .

CDR3 DNA: TGTGCCAGCACAGCGGTGAACACTGAAGCTTTCTTT
CDR3 protein: CASTAVNTEAFF
J gene: TRBJ1-1
V gene: TRBV2
clone size: .
D gene: .

CDR3 DNA: TGCAGCGTTGGGACTAGCGGGAGCGCCGGGGAGCTGTTTTTT
CDR3 protein: CSVGTSGSAGELFF
J gene: TRBJ2-2
V gene: TRBV29-1
clone size: .
D gene: TRBD2

CDR3 DNA: TGTGCCAGCAAGTCGGGCGGAGGTCGAGAAGAGACCCAGTACTTC
CDR3 protein: CASKSGGGREETQYF
J gene: TRBJ2-5
V gene: TRBV28
clone size: .
D gene: .

CDR3 DNA: TGTGCCAGCAGTGCCCAACACGGGGTGGGGGAGACCCAGTACTTC
CDR3 protein: CASSAQHGVGETQYF
J gene: TRBJ2-5
V gene: TRBV6-4
clone size: .
D gene: .

CDR3 DNA: TGTGCCTGGAGTCCCCCCCGGGCCCGCGAAAACACCATATATTTT
CDR3 protein: CAWSPPRARENTIYF
J gene: TRBJ1-3
V gene: TRBV30
clone size: once
D gene: .

CDR3 DNA: TGTGCCAGCAGCCCCTACCGAGCGGGGTACACAGATACGCAGTATTTT
CDR3 protein: CASSPYRAGYTDTQYF
J gene: TRBJ2-3
V gene: TRBV7-3
clone size: .
D gene: TRBD2

CDR3 DNA: TGTGCCAGCAGCTTAGGGAGCAACAATCAGCCCCAGCATTTT
CDR3 protein: CASSLGSNNQPQHF
J gene: TRBJ1-5
V gene: TRBV5-5
clone size: .
D gene: .

CDR3 DNA: TGTGCCAGTAGTATTGGGACAGATGAAAAACTGTTTTTT
CDR3 protein: CASSIGTDEKLFF
J gene: TRBJ1-4
V gene: TRBV19
clone size: .
D gene: TRBD1

CDR3 DNA: TGTGCCAGCAGTGACGGGCCCAGGAGTGGCAATGAGCAGTTCTTC
CDR3 protein: CASSDGPRSGNEQFF
J gene: TRBJ2-1
V gene: TRBV2
clone size: .
D gene: .

CDR3 DNA: TGTGCCAGCTGTACCGGAACCACTTCACCCCTCCACTTT
CDR3 protein: CASCTGTTSPLHF
J gene: TRBJ1-6
V gene: TRBV6-5
clone size: few
D gene: .

CDR3 DNA: TGTGCCAGCAGCCCGCTGAGACAGGGCAATGAGCAGTTCTTC
CDR3 protein: CASSPLRQGNEQFF
J gene: TRBJ2-1
V gene: TRBV7-7
clone size: .
D gene: TRBD1

CDR3 DNA: TGTGCCAGCAGCTTATCTATGGAGGACATTCAGTACTTC
CDR3 protein: CASSLSMEDIQYF
J gene: TRBJ2-4
V gene: TRBV11-3
clone size: .
D gene: .

CDR3 DNA: TGTGCCAGCAGCTTAGAATCAGGGGAGACTGAAGCTTTCTTT
CDR3 protein: CASSLESGETEAFF
J gene: TRBJ1-1
V gene: TRBV7-2
clone size: .
D gene: .

CDR3 DNA: TGTGCCAGCAGTTTATCGCGGCGGGAGAGGGAGACCCAGTACTTC
CDR3 protein: CASSLSRRERETQYF
J gene: TRBJ2-5
V gene: TRBV27
clone size: .
D gene: TRBD2

CDR3 DNA: TGTGCCAGCACCGACAGGGGATTGTTCTATGGCTACACCTTC
CDR3 protein: CASTDRGLFYGYTF
J gene: TRBJ1-2
V gene: TRBV2
clone size: .
D gene: TRBD1

CDR3 DNA: TGTGCCAGCAAAGGACAGTATAATTCACCCCTCCACTTT
CDR3 protein: CASKGQYNSPLHF
J gene: TRBJ1-6
V gene: TRBV6-6
clone size: .
D gene: .

CDR3 DNA: TGTGCCAGCAGTCCTCAGGGTCCCAATCAGCCCCAGCATTTT
CDR3 protein: CASSPQGPNQPQHF
J gene: TRBJ1-5
V gene: TRBV6-6
clone size: .
D gene: .

CDR3 DNA: TGTGCCAGTAGTATCCAACCTCCCGGGACAGGGGTCTACAATGAGCAGTTCTTC
CDR3 protein: CASSIQPPGTGVYNEQFF
J gene: TRBJ2-1
V gene: TRBV19
clone size: .
D gene: TRBD1

CDR3 DNA: TGTGCCAGCAGTTTAGAGGGTAAAGCCAGCAATCAGCCCCAGCATTTT
CDR3 protein: CASSLEGKASNQPQHF
J gene: TRBJ1-5
V gene: TRBV27
clone size: once
D gene: .

CDR3 DNA: TGTGCCAGTAGTATTCGAGCGGGAGGCTACAATGAGCAGTTCTTC
CDR3 protein: CASSIRAGGYNEQFF
J gene: TRBJ2-1
V gene: TRBV19
clone size: .
D gene: TRBD2

CDR3 DNA: TGTGCCAGTAGTATCCGGACCCAAGGCACTGAAGCTTTCTTT
CDR3 protein: CASSIRTQGTEAFF
J gene: TRBJ1-1
V gene: TRBV19
clone size: .
D gene: .

CDR3 DNA: TGTGCCAGCAGTTACTCCACCGGGACAGGGATGAACGAGCAGTACTTC
CDR3 protein: CASSYSTGTGMNEQYF
J gene: TRBJ2-7
V gene: TRBV6-5
clone size: .
D gene: TRBD1

CDR3 DNA: TGTGCCAGTAGTATATATAAGGGAAAACTGTTTTTT
CDR3 protein: CASSIYKGKLFF
J gene: TRBJ1-4
V gene: TRBV19
clone size: .
D gene: .

CDR3 DNA: TGCGCCAGCAGTTCAGACCCAGCGACCACCGGGGAGCTGTTTTTT
CDR3 protein: CASSSDPATTGELFF
J gene: TRBJ2-2
V gene: TRBV4-1
clone size: .
D gene: .

CDR3 DNA: TGCGCCAGCAGCTCCCAGGCGGGTGGCACTAATGAAAAACTGTTTTTT
CDR3 protein: CASSSQAGGTNEKLFF
J gene: TRBJ1-4
V gene: TRBV5-1
clone size: few
D gene: .

CDR3 DNA: TGCGCCAGCAAGTCCCCCGGGACAGCGAACACCGGGGAGCTGTTTTTT
CDR3 protein: CASKSPGTANTGELFF
J gene: TRBJ2-2
V gene: TRBV5-1
clone size: .
D gene: TRBD1

CDR3 DNA: TGTGCCAGCAGCGTAGACCTCTTCACCGGGGAGCTGTTTTTT
CDR3 protein: CASSVDLFTGELFF
J gene: TRBJ2-2
V gene: TRBV9
clone size: .
D gene: .

CDR3 DNA: TGTGCCAGCAGCACAACTAGGAACACCGGGGAGCTGTTTTTT
CDR3 protein: CASSTTRNTGELFF
J gene: TRBJ2-2
V gene: TRBV7-3
clone size: .
D gene: .

CDR3 DNA: TGTGCCAGCAGCCAACTCGGGGGCTCGACTTTCTTT
CDR3 protein: CASSQLGGSTFF
J gene: TRBJ1-1
V gene: TRBV7-9
clone size: few
D gene: .

CDR3 DNA: TGTGCCAGCAGTTTAAGGAATACTGGCACAGATACGCAGTATTTT
CDR3 protein: CASSLRNTGTDTQYF
J gene: TRBJ2-3
V gene: TRBV27
clone size: few
D gene: .

CDR3 DNA: TGTGCCAGCAGCTCCTTCAGTGGCGAGCAGTACTTC
CDR3 protein: CASSSFSGEQYF
J gene: TRBJ2-7
V gene: TRBV7-2
clone size: .
D gene: .